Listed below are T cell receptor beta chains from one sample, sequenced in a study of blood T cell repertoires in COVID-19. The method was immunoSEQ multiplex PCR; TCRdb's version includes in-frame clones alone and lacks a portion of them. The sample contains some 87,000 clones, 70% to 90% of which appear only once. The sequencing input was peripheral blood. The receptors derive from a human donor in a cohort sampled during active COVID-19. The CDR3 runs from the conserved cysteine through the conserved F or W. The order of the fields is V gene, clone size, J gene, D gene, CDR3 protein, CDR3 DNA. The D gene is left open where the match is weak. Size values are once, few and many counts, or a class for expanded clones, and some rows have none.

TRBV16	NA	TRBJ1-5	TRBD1	CASSQSTGVGPQHF	TGTGCCAGCAGCCAAAGTACAGGGGTTGGGCCCCAGCATTTT
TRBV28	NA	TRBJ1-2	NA	CASTGSREDGYTF	TGTGCCAGCACGGGTTCCAGGGAAGATGGCTACACCTTC
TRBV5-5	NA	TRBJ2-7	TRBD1	CASSFGFRTGGHEQYF	TGTGCCAGCAGCTTCGGATTTCGGACAGGGGGTCACGAGCAGTACTTC
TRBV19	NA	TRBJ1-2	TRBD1	CASSRAQGAVDGYTF	TGTGCCAGTAGTCGTGCACAGGGGGCGGTGGATGGCTACACCTTC
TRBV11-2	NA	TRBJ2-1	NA	CASSNLSPTNGQFF	TGTGCCAGCAGCAATCTATCGCCAACCAACGGGCAGTTCTTC
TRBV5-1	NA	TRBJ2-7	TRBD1	CASSRDRDEQYF	TGCGCCAGCAGCAGGGACAGGGACGAGCAGTACTTC
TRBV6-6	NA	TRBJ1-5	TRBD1	CASSSPGQGNQPQHF	TGTGCCAGCAGTTCGCCGGGACAGGGGAATCAGCCCCAGCATTTT
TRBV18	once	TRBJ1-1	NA	CASSREGGGTEAFF	TGTGCCAGCTCACGGGAGGGAGGTGGCACTGAAGCTTTCTTT
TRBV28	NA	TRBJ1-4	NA	CASSLRRAQWTNEKLFF	TGTGCCAGCAGTTTGCGCAGGGCGCAATGGACTAATGAAAAACTGTTTTTT
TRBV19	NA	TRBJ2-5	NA	CASSGAGAGRETQYF	TGTGCCAGTAGCGGGGCGGGGGCTGGTCGAGAGACCCAGTACTTC
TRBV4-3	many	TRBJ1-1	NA	CASSQDYFGPMGAGNTEAFF	TGCGCCAGCAGCCAAGATTATTTCGGGCCAATGGGGGCAGGGAACACTGAAGCTTTCTTT
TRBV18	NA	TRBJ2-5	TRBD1	CASSPGTGAYQETQYF	TGTGCCAGCTCACCAGGGACAGGGGCGTACCAAGAGACCCAGTACTTC
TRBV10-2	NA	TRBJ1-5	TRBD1	CASSESNRGLRNQPQHF	TGCGCCAGCAGTGAGTCGAACAGGGGGCTGCGCAATCAGCCCCAGCATTTT
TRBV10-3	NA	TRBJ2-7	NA	CAISEFGRRTYYEQYF	TGTGCCATCAGTGAGTTTGGACGGAGGACTTACTACGAGCAGTACTTC
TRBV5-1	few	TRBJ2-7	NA	CASSLGLGGNEQYF	TGCGCCAGCAGCTTGGGTCTAGGGGGAAACGAGCAGTACTTC
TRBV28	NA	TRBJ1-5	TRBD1	CASSMGQLSQPQHF	TGTGCCAGCAGTATGGGACAGTTAAGTCAGCCCCAGCATTTT
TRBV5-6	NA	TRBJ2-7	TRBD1	CASSWGQSGEQYF	TGTGCCAGCAGCTGGGGACAGTCTGGCGAGCAGTACTTC
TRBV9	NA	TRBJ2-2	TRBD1	CASSVTGSNTGELFF	TGTGCCAGCAGCGTGACAGGGTCGAACACCGGGGAGCTGTTTTTT
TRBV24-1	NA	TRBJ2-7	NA	CATSDPFYEQYF	TGTGCCACCAGTGACCCTTTCTACGAGCAGTACTTC
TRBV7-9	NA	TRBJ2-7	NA	CASSFHTGLGSYEQYF	TGTGCCAGCAGCTTCCATACAGGGTTGGGCTCCTACGAGCAGTACTTC
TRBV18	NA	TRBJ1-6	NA	CASSPLTVDNSPLHF	TGTGCCAGCTCACCACTCACAGTCGATAATTCACCCCTCCACTTT
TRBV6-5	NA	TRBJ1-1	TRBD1	CASTGQGGDTEAFF	TGTGCCAGCACCGGACAGGGAGGAGACACTGAAGCTTTCTTT
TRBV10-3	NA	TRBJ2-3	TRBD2	CAISEPSGRSSTDTQYF	TGTGCCATCAGTGAGCCTAGCGGAAGGTCTAGCACAGATACGCAGTATTTT
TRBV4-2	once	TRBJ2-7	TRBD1	CASSQVDRGQYEQYF	TGTGCCAGCAGCCAAGTGGACAGGGGGCAATACGAGCAGTACTTC
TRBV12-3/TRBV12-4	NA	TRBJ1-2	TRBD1	CASSQGALHGYTF	TGTGCCAGCAGCCAGGGGGCACTTCATGGCTACACCTTC
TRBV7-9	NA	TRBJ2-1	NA	CASSIGTRDTRNEQFF	TGTGCCAGCAGCATAGGAACCCGGGACACCAGGAATGAGCAGTTCTTC
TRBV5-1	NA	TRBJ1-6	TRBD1	CASSLGDRGLSPLHF	TGCGCCAGCAGCTTGGGGGACAGGGGGCTCTCACCCCTCCACTTT
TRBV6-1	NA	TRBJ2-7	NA	CASSEGASDLYEQYF	TGTGCCAGCAGTGAAGGGGCTAGCGATCTGTACGAGCAGTACTTC
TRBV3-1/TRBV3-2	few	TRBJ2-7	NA	CASTSSDRGGYEQYF	TGTGCCAGCACCTCATCCGACAGGGGAGGGTACGAGCAGTACTTC
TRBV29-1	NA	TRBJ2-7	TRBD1	CSVEVGTGINYEQYF	TGCAGCGTTGAGGTGGGGACAGGGATCAACTACGAGCAGTACTTC
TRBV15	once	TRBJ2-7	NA	CATSRDLLGEQYF	TGTGCCACCAGCAGAGATCTACTCGGGGAGCAGTACTTC
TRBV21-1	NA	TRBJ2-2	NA	CASSKSGSTGELFF	TGTGCCAGCAGCAAATCAGGGTCCACCGGGGAGCTGTTTTTT
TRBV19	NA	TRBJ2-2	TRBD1	CATSTGMNTGELFF	TGTGCCACTTCGACAGGGATGAACACCGGGGAGCTGTTTTTT
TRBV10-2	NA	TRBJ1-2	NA	CASRPRVWGNYGYTF	TGCGCCAGCCGGCCGAGGGTGTGGGGAAACTATGGCTACACCTTC
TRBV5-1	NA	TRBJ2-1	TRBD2	CASSLAGLAGAGVYNEQFF	TGCGCCAGCAGCTTGGCGGGACTAGCGGGGGCCGGGGTCTACAATGAGCAGTTCTTC
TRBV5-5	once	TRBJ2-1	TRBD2	CASSLASGGREQFF	TGTGCCAGCAGCTTGGCTAGCGGGGGAAGGGAGCAGTTCTTC
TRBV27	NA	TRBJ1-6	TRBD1	CATRGGQGRSPLHF	TGTGCCACCCGAGGGGGACAGGGTAGATCACCCCTCCACTTT
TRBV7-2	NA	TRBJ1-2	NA	CASSSYRESNYGYTF	TGTGCCAGCAGTTCCTACAGGGAATCTAACTATGGCTACACCTTC
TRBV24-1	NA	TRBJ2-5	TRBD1	CATSDPAQGAKTQYF	TGTGCCACCAGTGACCCCGCACAGGGGGCGAAGACCCAGTACTTC
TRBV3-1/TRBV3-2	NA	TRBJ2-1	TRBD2	CASSPPGLAADEQFF	TGTGCCAGCAGCCCACCTGGACTAGCGGCCGATGAGCAGTTCTTC
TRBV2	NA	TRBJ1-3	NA	CASSQGLRVGGNTIYF	TGTGCCAGCAGTCAAGGACTCAGGGTGGGAGGAAACACCATATATTTT
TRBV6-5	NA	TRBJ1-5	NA	CASSPVRGPQHF	TGTGCCAGCAGCCCCGTTCGCGGGCCCCAGCATTTT
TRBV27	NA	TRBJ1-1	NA	CASSFRDMAEAFF	TGTGCCAGCAGTTTTCGGGACATGGCTGAAGCTTTCTTT